Given below is one TCR beta chain in context. Using immunoSEQ multiplex PCR, the repertoire was profiled, and TCRdb retains in-frame clones only, with some absent. The data contain over 50,000 clones, about 86% of them singletons. The data stem from a study of blood T cell repertoires in COVID-19. About the study: The samples span acute and convalescent COVID-19 from the United States, Italy and Spain.

CDR3 length: 17 amino acids. Source material: peripheral blood. The receptor was derived from an older man with active COVID-19. The gene calls are TRBV21-1 and TRBJ2-6; the table's TRBD2 call for D was not verified on the DNA. TRBV21-1 corresponds to a pseudogene. CDR3 DNA sequence: TGTCCCAGCACCAATGGGGCGGGGGGAGCGGGGGCCAACGTCCTGACTTTC. This codes for CPSTNGAGGAGANVLTF.